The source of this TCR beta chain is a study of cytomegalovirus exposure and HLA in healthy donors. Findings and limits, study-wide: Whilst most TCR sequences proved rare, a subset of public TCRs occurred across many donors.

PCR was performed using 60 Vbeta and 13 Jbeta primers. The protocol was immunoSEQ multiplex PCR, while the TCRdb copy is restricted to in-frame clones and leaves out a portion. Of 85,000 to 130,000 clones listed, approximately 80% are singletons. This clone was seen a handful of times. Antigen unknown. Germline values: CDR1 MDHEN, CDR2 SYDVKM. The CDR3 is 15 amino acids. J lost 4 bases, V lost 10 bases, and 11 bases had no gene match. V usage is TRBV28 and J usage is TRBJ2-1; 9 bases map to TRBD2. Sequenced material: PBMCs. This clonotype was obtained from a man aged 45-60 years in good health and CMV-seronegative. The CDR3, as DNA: TGTGCCACGAGGGGTAGCGGGGGACCATACAATGAGCAGTTCTTC. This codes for CATRGSGGPYNEQFF.